Following are 30 T cell receptor beta chains from one sample sequenced in a study of CD8+CD57+ T cells in acquired aplastic anemia. Genomic DNA provided the template from which TCR beta VDJ and CDR3 profiles were obtained. TCRdb redid the calling of the reads with MiXCR, one entry per CDR3 protein. The sample consists of approximately 130,000 distinct CDR3 sequences, 40% of them appearing once. By flow cytometry, patients selected for sequencing had shown an expansion of CD8+CD57+ cells. The material sequenced was sorted CD4+, CD8+, or CD8+CD57+ T cells (not recorded which) from PBMCs. These receptors were collected from a human donor with aplastic anemia.

J is TRBJ2-3 and V is TRBV19; 7 bases are shared with TRBD1. The CDR3 runs to 15 residues. Germline trimming cut 4 bases from V and 0 bases from J; bases unmatched to any gene: 4. Germline V gene sequence: CDR1 LNHDA, CDR2 SQIVND (reference sequence). CDR3 bases: TGTGCCAGTAGTACCAACAGGGGTAGCACAGATACGCAGTATTTT. Amino acid sequence: CASSTNRGSTDTQYF.

This clonotype came up a few times. CDR3 region: CASSGAAGGHGYTF. The CDR3 coding sequence is TGTGCCAGCAGTGGTGCAGCAGGGGGTCATGGCTACACCTTC. The V call is TRBV25-1, the J call TRBJ1-2; 7 bases are shared with TRBD1. The germline V gene has CDR1 MGHDK and CDR2 SYGVNS. The trim removed 4 bases at V and 6 bases at J, leaving 8 bases unmatched. The CDR3 consists of 14 residues.

There are a few counts of this clonotype. The V and J genes are TRBV14 and TRBJ2-5; D is possibly TRBD1 (6 bases). The germline CDR1 and CDR2 sequences are SGHDN and FVKESK. The CDR3 sequence is 15 residues long. Trimming pared 5 bases from V and 2 bases from J, leaving 15 bases between. CDR3 protein: CASSFTGQVQETQYF. The CDR3 DNA reads as TGTGCCAGCAGCTTCACAGGGCAAGTACAAGAGACCCAGTACTTC.

This clonotype was recorded a few times. The chain links TRBV3-1 to TRBJ1-3; D is unresolved. Trimming stripped 3 bases from V and 0 bases from J, with 9 bases between. Germline V gene data show CDR1 as LGHDT and CDR2 as YNNKEL (reference sequence). This CDR3 is built from 15 residues. The CDR3 DNA sequence: TGTGCCAGCAGCCACCCCCCAGTCTCTGGAAACACCATATATTTT. This codes for CASSHPPVSGNTIYF.

This clonotype was found many times. V gene TRBV20-1 combines with J gene TRBJ2-7; 9 nucleotides align to TRBD2. CDR3 length: 14 amino acids. V lost 6 bases and J lost 1; bases outside the gene matches: 7. CDR1 is DFQATT and CDR2 is SNEGSKA in the germline V gene (reference sequence). CDR3 amino acids: CSATWAGGSYEQYF. CDR3 coding DNA: TGCAGTGCCACTTGGGCGGGGGGGTCCTACGAGCAGTACTTC.

As to this clonotype: The junction and the germline gene differ at one end; a read error may be behind it. The chain is built from TRBV28 and TRBJ2-7; D is ambiguous. The CDR3 is 12 residues long. Germline loops: CDR1 MDHEN, CDR2 SYDVKM. CDR3 coding DNA: TGTGCCAGCAGTTTGGCCGGCTACGAGCAGCACTTC. Translating gives CASSLAGYEQHF.

This clonotype came up many times. The DNA for the CDR3 is TGCAGCGCCACCGGGACAGCCTACGAGCAGTACTTC. Protein: CSATGTAYEQYF. The chain recombines TRBV29-1 with TRBJ2-7; 7 bases line up with TRBD1. Losses at the gene ends were 7 bases for V and 2 bases for J; bases not matched to a gene: 5. The CDR3 covers 12 residues. Germline loops: CDR1 SQVTM, CDR2 ANQGSEA.

This clonotype has ten or more counts. The J gene is TRBJ1-5, the V gene TRBV30, with D unclear. This CDR3 is built from 12 residues. Germline CDR1 and CDR2: GTSNPN and SVGIG (reference sequence). V lost 3 bases and J 2 bases, leaving 5 bases between the germline ends. CDR3 bases: TGTGCCTGGAGCTTGGGCAATCAGCCCCAGCATTTT. Translating it yields CAWSLGNQPQHF.

This clonotype was found many times. J is TRBJ1-1 and V is TRBV7-2; 8 nucleotides match TRBD1. V lost 6 bases, J lost 5 bases, and 5 bases stayed unmatched. This CDR3 is 13 amino acids long. CDR1 is SGHTA, CDR2 FQGNSA, per germline. CDR3 loop: CASSSRQGTEAFF. The CDR3 DNA reads as TGTGCCAGCAGTTCCCGACAGGGGACTGAAGCTTTCTTT. Complete variable domain (other parts from reference TRBV7-2 and TRBJ1-1): GAGVSQSPSNKVTEKGKDVELRCDPISGHTALYWYRQSLGQGLEFLIYFQGNSAPDKSGLPSDRFSAERTGGSVSTLTIQRTQQEDSAVYLCASSSRQGTEAFFGQGTRLTVV.

V gene TRBV10-2 combines with J gene TRBJ2-1, with unresolved D. Trimming removed 4 bases at V and 4 bases at J, with 11 bases between. There are 14 residues in the CDR3. CDR1 is WSHSY, CDR2 SAAADI, per germline. The CDR3 DNA follows: TGCGCCAGCAGTGGGACCGAGCCTTACAATGAGCAGTTCTTC. Amino acids: CASSGTEPYNEQFF.

This clonotype showed up many times. This chain joins TRBV11-2 and TRBJ2-3; 7 bases are a match to TRBD2. The V segment lost 2 bases and the J segment 3 bases; nucleotides outside the gene matches: 8. From germline, CDR1 is SGHAT and CDR2 FQNNGV. The CDR3 contains 16 residues. CDR3 nucleotide sequence: TGTGCCAGCAGCTTAAATCTAGCGGCGGTAACAGATACGCAGTATTTT. Encoded protein: CASSLNLAAVTDTQYF.

This clonotype was found many times. J is TRBJ2-7 and V is TRBV4-3, with D perhaps matching TRBD2 (6 bases). The germline V gene encodes CDR1 LGHNA and CDR2 YSLEER. The V and J ends lost 2 bases and 3 bases respectively, with 11 bases between them. The CDR3 contains 14 residues. CDR3 region: CASSQQLGGYEQYF. CDR3 coding DNA: TGCGCCAGCAGCCAACAGTTGGGGGGCTACGAGCAGTACTTC.

A word on this clonotype: At one end, the junction sequence differs from germline, possibly due to a read error. The chain joins TRBV15 to TRBJ1-1; TRBD1 is a possible D gene (6 bases). This CDR3 comprises 17 residues. Per the germline V gene, CDR1 is LNHNV and CDR2 is YYDKDF (reference sequence). The CDR3 is CATSEGLRGLRNTEAFF. The DNA of the CDR3 is TGTGCCACCTCTGAGGGCCTCAGGGGCTTAAGGAACACTGAGGCTTTCTTT.

This clonotype occurred many times. This chain uses TRBV20-1 with TRBJ2-3; unclear D gene. V lost 2 bases, J lost 4 bases, and 10 bases lay in between. The CDR3 loop spans 13 amino acids. Germline-derived CDR1 and CDR2 are DFQATT and SNEGSKA (reference sequence). The CDR3 coding sequence is TGCAGTGCTAGAACTATGGGTCCAGATACGCAGTATTTT. It codes for CSARTMGPDTQYF.

In regard to this clonotype: With a much larger clone just one base away, this may be a read error. This rearrangement joins TRBV12-5 to TRBJ1-6; D is undetermined. Germline CDR1 reads LGHNT; CDR2 reads FRNRAP. This CDR3 has 16 residues. The CDR3 nucleotides are TGTGCTAGTGGTTTGGGGGGAGATATCTATGATTCACCCCTCCACTTT. This codes for CASGLGGDIYDSPLHF.

This clonotype has ten or more counts. The gene calls are TRBV10-3 and TRBJ1-1; D gene ambiguous. The CDR3 covers 13 residues. Germline CDR1 reads ENHRY; CDR2 reads SYGVKD. Trimming removed 3 bases from V and 4 bases from J, with 9 bases in between. CDR3 in amino acids: CAISDFGLTEAFF. The CDR3 region has the DNA TGTGCCATCAGTGACTTTGGCCTCACTGAAGCTTTCTTT.

The DNA of the CDR3 is TGTGCCAGTACCAGAGAGCGGGGAGGCCAAGAGACCCAGTACTTC. Residues: CASTRERGGQETQYF. The chain uses TRBV19 and TRBJ2-5, with 7 bases that match TRBD2. This CDR3 has 15 residues. Unmatched junction bases numbered 9, after V lost 7 bases and J lost 1 base. Germline V gene data show CDR1 as LNHDA and CDR2 as SQIVND (reference sequence).

As for this clonotype: At one end the junction does not follow the germline gene, possibly because of a read error. The J gene is TRBJ2-3, the V gene TRBV4-3; D is unresolved. Germline assignment: CDR1 LGHNA and CDR2 YSLEER. This CDR3 region has 12 residues. For the CDR3, the DNA is TGCGCCGGCAGCCCGTTGAGGAATACGCAGTATTTT. Amino acid sequence: CAGSPLRNTQYF.

The CDR3 nucleotides are TGTGCCAGCAGCTCAACGGGACAGGGGAGGGATAACTATGGCTACACCTTC. Translated: CASSSTGQGRDNYGYTF. The rearrangement uses TRBV7-6 and TRBJ1-2; the match to TRBD1 covers 10 bases. CDR1 is SGHVS, CDR2 FNYEAQ, per germline. Germline trimming cut 4 bases from V and 1 base from J; bases unmatched to any gene: 9. CDR3 length equals 17 residues.

This clonotype was counted at least ten times. This sequence joins TRBV5-1 and TRBJ1-2; TRBD1 aligns across 11 bases. This CDR3 has 18 residues. The trim removed 1 base at V and 2 bases at J, leaving 10 bases unmatched. Germline-derived CDR1 and CDR2 are SGHRS and YFSETQ. CDR3 in DNA: TGCGCCAGCAGCTTGCGTCCGGGACAGGGGGACTTGAACTATGGCTACACCTTC. Protein product: CASSLRPGQGDLNYGYTF. The complete variable domain, with remaining parts taken from reference TRBV5-1 and TRBJ1-2, reads KAGVTQTPRYLIKTRGQQVTLSCSPISGHRSVSWYQQTPGQGLQFLFEYFSETQRNKGNFPGRFSGRQFSNSRSEMNVSTLELGDSALYLCASSLRPGQGDLNYGYTFGSGTRLTVV.

This clonotype has a count of ten or more. The rearrangement links TRBV4-2 to TRBJ1-4; no definite D call. Germline CDR1 reads LGHNA; CDR2 reads YNFKEQ. The length of the CDR3 is 13 residues. V was shortened by 1 base and J by 8 bases, with 8 bases between the two germline ends. CDR3 bases: TGTGCCAGCAGCCAAGGAACCGACGAAAAACTGTTTTTT. Residues: CASSQGTDEKLFF.

This clonotype was seen ten or more times. The chain carries TRBV7-2 and TRBJ1-3; no definite D call. This CDR3 region has 14 residues. V was trimmed by 5 bases and J by 4 bases, leaving 12 bases between them. Germline CDR1 is SGHTA and CDR2 is FQGNSA. The DNA of the CDR3 is TGTGCCAGCAGCCGCCGGACCGTAGGAAACACCATATATTTT. Translation: CASSRRTVGNTIYF.

The V call is TRBV19, the J call TRBJ2-7, with 8 bases matching TRBD1. The V segment lost 6 bases and the J segment 6 bases; nucleotides outside the gene matches: 4. Looked up from germline, CDR1 is LNHDA and CDR2 is SQIVND (reference sequence). The CDR3 is 12 residues long. The CDR3 is CASRTGGTEQYF. The CDR3 DNA follows: TGTGCCAGTAGAACAGGGGGAACCGAGCAGTACTTC.

This clonotype was detected only a few times. The rearrangement uses TRBV3-1 and TRBJ2-1, with 7 bases lining up with TRBD2. In germline, CDR1 is LGHDT, CDR2 YNNKEL (reference sequence). This CDR3 region has 14 residues. With V trimmed by 4 bases and J by 5 bases, 5 bases remained unmatched. CDR3 nucleotides: TGTGCCAGCAGCCCCCGGGACTACCACAATGAGCAGTTCTTC. Its protein product is CASSPRDYHNEQFF.

This clonotype was detected only a few times. The V gene is TRBV12-1, the J gene TRBJ2-1; the DNA was not used to check the table's D call, TRBD2. TRBV12-1 is a pseudogene. This CDR3 is built from 15 residues. Written as DNA, the CDR3 is TGTGCCAGCGAAGGGCTAGCGGAGCCTTACAATGAGCAGTTCTTC. Translated: CASEGLAEPYNEQFF.

The CDR3 sequence is CSVRDSSYGYTF. For the CDR3, the DNA is TGCAGCGTTAGGGACAGTTCATATGGCTACACCTTC. The gene calls are TRBV29-1 and TRBJ1-2; 7 bases align to TRBD1. CDR3 length: 12 residues. J was trimmed by 5 bases and V by 5 bases; bases with no gene match: 5. Germline CDR1 is SQVTM and CDR2 is ANQGSEA.

This chain joins TRBV20-1 and TRBJ2-3; D uncertain. The V gene's germline CDR1 is DFQATT and CDR2 SNEGSKA (reference sequence). The CDR3 has 8 amino acids. V was pared by 2 bases and J by 10 bases, with 1 base between. This chain's CDR3 is CSARPQYF. CDR3 nucleotide sequence: TGCAGTGCTAGACCGCAGTATTTT.

This clonotype showed up just a few times. A much bigger clone sits one base away, suggesting this may be a read error. The rearrangement links TRBV5-1 to TRBJ1-2; no firm D call. CDR1 and CDR2 from the germline V gene are SGHRS and YFSETQ. The CDR3 has 16 residues. In DNA form, the CDR3 reads TGCGCCAGCAGCTTCGGTTGGAGGAAGCAGGACTATAGCTACACCTTC. Amino acid sequence: CASSFGWRKQDYSYTF.

V is TRBV11-1 and J is TRBJ1-3; D might be TRBD1 (6 bases). Trimming stripped 7 bases from V and 0 bases from J, with 19 bases between. The germline V gene encodes CDR1 SGHAT and CDR2 FQDESV (reference sequence). The CDR3 runs 17 residues. Here the CDR3 reads CASTTFEGRGSGNTIYF. CDR3 in DNA: TGTGCCAGCACCACCTTCGAAGGCAGGGGCTCTGGAAACACCATATATTTT.

About this clonotype: The junction and the germline gene differ at one end; a read error may be behind it. The chain has TRBV4-3 and TRBJ1-6; 7 nucleotides line up with TRBD1. The CDR3 has 16 amino acids. Germline assignment: CDR1 LGHNA and CDR2 YSLEER. The CDR3 is CASSQDLTGENSSLHF. The CDR3 region has the DNA TGCGCCAGCAGCCAAGATCTCACAGGGGAAAATTCATCCCTCCACTTT.